This section outlines one TCR beta chain sequence together with its context. What antigen it recognizes has not been identified. No much larger clone is present one base from it, and per-base qualities are unavailable. The library was obtained by 5' RACE. Sequenced on an Illumina HiSeq 2500. A second PCR of about 6 to 12 cycles was performed with a sample-barcoded 5' primer and a J-beta primer mix. A unique molecular identifier was introduced onto each TCR beta cDNA molecule by a template-switch 5' adaptor carrying 12 random nucleotides. At least 2.5 million CDR3-containing paired-end reads were obtained from each sample. First-strand cDNA synthesis was performed from all RNA using the Mint cDNA synthesis kit, with priming by a TRBC-specific oligonucleotide. Following uracil-DNA glycosylase treatment, a first 18-cycle PCR with universal primers M1SS and BC2_uni_R was performed on all cDNA. Processing in the source paper ran as follows. For normalization, 1 million high-quality reads were randomly selected from each sample, with every read carrying a distinct molecular identifier. Reads sharing molecular identifiers were discarded rather than binned into consensus sequences. CDR3 identification, clonotype clustering and error correction used MiTCR with a Q25 quality threshold and the strictest error-elimination algorithm. A nonparametric unseen species model with Euler transformation was used to estimate lower-bound total TCR beta diversity. TCRdb reprocessing: public reads trimmed at Q25 with fastp, clones called with MiXCR, in-frame beta chains kept. CDR3 protein duplicates are merged, each entry listing the most common genes and DNA. The V and J calls and clone size come from TCRdb's table, not from the authors' own analysis. The sample includes fewer than 1,000,000 distinct CDR3 sequences, with about 45% observed a single time. The ten biggest clones cover around 18% of the sample.

V is cut by 1 base and J by 2 bases, and the space between the germline ends is 13 bases. Its CDR3 holds 16 amino acids, cysteine through phenylalanine. Solely the CDR3 DNA is kept, with 48 bases framed from the first base. Via the germline V gene, CDR1 is SGHTA and CDR2 FQGNSA. This entry comes from a study of blood T cells in healthy people across ages (dated by TCRdb to between 2014 and 2017). A note on the overall study: Template switching captured roughly one uniquely barcoded TCR beta cDNA molecule per two T cells in model experiments. Using deep sequencing normalized with unique cDNA molecular identifiers, the study measured how TCR beta repertoire diversity changes with age. The donors were split into four age groups: young (average 16 years), middle-aged (roughly 39), aged (over 55) and long-lived (over 75). To avoid experimental bias, donors of different ages were distributed randomly across sequencing lanes. For two donors (one aged 18 to 30 and one aged 80 or older), the study analyzed two additional independent replicas of 1 million unique cDNA reads from the same blood draw. Paper-wide results and their limitations: Compared with the aged group, the long-lived group had more naive CD4+ T cells, fewer expanded clones and increased TCR diversity, a pattern suggesting age selection. There was a strong correlation between observed TCR beta diversity and the percentage of naive T cells measured by flow cytometry. Observed TCR beta diversity per million T cells fell roughly linearly with age, and a significant reduction was already apparent by age about 38. Donor CMV infection status was unknown, potentially confounding age-related changes in expanded clonotypes. Estimates of total diversity based on one million sequenced T cells were considered lower bounds and underestimates. Since profiling was done on bulk unsorted PBMCs, naive and antigen-experienced compartments could not be conclusively compared.

Systemically healthy Caucasian individuals from Russia, over 30 in total and aged about 6 to 100 years, were included as donors. About 10 milliliters of peripheral blood were collected from each donor into EDTA-treated Vacutainer tubes. PBMCs were isolated by Ficoll-Paque density-gradient centrifugation, with at least 6 million obtained per sample. Trizol reagent was used to extract total RNA from the PBMCs, yielding at least 6 micrograms per sample. For every donor, flow cytometry on a PBMC aliquot measured the percentage of naive CD45RAhigh/CD27high T cells. The chain couples TRBV7-2 to TRBJ2-3; the D gene may be TRBD1 or TRBD2, since each aligns over 6 bases. The sample consisted of blood. The sequence was obtained from an elderly man in good health. The CDR3 is CASSLVGGSLTDTQYF. The DNA sequence is as follows: TGTGCCAGCAGCTTAGTAGGGGGGTCCCTCACAGATACGCAGTATTTT. With all but the CDR3 taken from the reference TRBV7-2 and TRBJ2-3 genes, the full variable domain is: GAGVSQSPSNKVTEKGKDVELRCDPISGHTALYWYRQSLGQGLEFLIYFQGNSAPDKSGLPSDRFSAERTGGSVSTLTIQRTQQEDSAVYLCASSLVGGSLTDTQYFGPGTRLTVL.